The rows below give T cell receptor beta chains drawn from one sample of a study of shared clonotypes between healthy human individuals. The protocol was immunoSEQ multiplex PCR, while the TCRdb copy is restricted to in-frame clones and leaves out a portion. The table shows some 2,500,000 clones, with roughly 90% occurring only once. The sample was naive CD4+ T cells from PBMCs. These receptors were collected from a man younger than 35 in good health. Some clones in this sample may be carry-over from other donors' samples. Each CDR3 is given with its conserved first and last residue. D genes are given only for firm matches. The listing skips clone size in some rows; elsewhere it reads once, few, many or a size class.

v_call	j_call	clone_size	d_call	cdr3_aa	cdr3_nt
TRBV5-1	TRBJ2-7	.	.	CASSLGGHPYEQYF	TGCGCCAGCAGCTTGGGTGGGCATCCCTACGAGCAGTACTTC
TRBV7-2	TRBJ2-1	.	TRBD1	CASSLWDRAIGEQFF	TGTGCCAGCAGCTTGTGGGACAGGGCAATTGGTGAGCAGTTCTTC
TRBV5-6	TRBJ1-6	.	TRBD1	CASSLAGQYNSPLHF	TGTGCCAGCAGCTTGGCGGGACAGTATAATTCACCCCTCCACTTT
TRBV27	TRBJ1-2	.	.	CASSPGANYGYTF	TGTGCCAGCAGCCCGGGGGCTAACTATGGCTACACCTTC
TRBV5-1	TRBJ2-7	.	.	CASGGTSGYEQYF	TGCGCCAGTGGGGGGACAAGCGGGTACGAGCAGTACTTC
TRBV7-9	TRBJ2-6	.	.	CASSSSRVGANVLTF	TGTGCCAGCAGCTCCTCAAGGGTTGGGGCCAACGTCCTGACTTTC
TRBV23-1	TRBJ2-6	.	TRBD1	CASSQSGGQGSSGANVLTF	TGCGCCAGCAGTCAATCTGGAGGACAGGGAAGCTCTGGGGCCAACGTCCTGACTTTC
TRBV27	TRBJ2-3	.	.	CASSRSADTQYF	TGTGCCAGCAGCCGATCGGCAGATACGCAGTATTTT
TRBV4-1	TRBJ2-3	.	TRBD2	CASSFPSGPSTDTQYF	TGCGCCAGCAGCTTCCCTAGCGGTCCTAGCACAGATACGCAGTATTTT
TRBV19	TRBJ1-1	.	.	CASSMPGRYTEAFF	TGTGCCAGTAGTATGCCGGGGAGGTACACTGAAGCTTTCTTT
TRBV18	TRBJ2-2	.	.	CASSPRTNTGELFF	TGTGCCAGCTCACCAAGGACCAACACCGGGGAGCTGTTTTTT
TRBV9	TRBJ2-7	.	.	CASSPRHSLYEQYF	TGTGCCAGCAGCCCTAGGCACAGCCTCTACGAGCAGTACTTC
TRBV5-1	TRBJ1-4	.	.	CASRLGGDNEKLFF	TGCGCCAGCAGATTGGGGGGAGATAATGAAAAACTGTTTTTT
TRBV29-1	TRBJ1-4	.	TRBD1	CSVKGQLNEKLFF	TGCAGCGTTAAGGGACAGCTTAATGAAAAACTGTTTTTT
TRBV28	TRBJ1-3	.	TRBD1	CASRSQGENTIYF	TGTGCCAGCAGATCACAGGGGGAAAACACCATATATTTT
TRBV6-6	TRBJ2-7	.	TRBD1	CASSRTGNGAYEQYF	TGTGCCAGCAGCCGGACAGGCAACGGGGCCTACGAGCAGTACTTC
TRBV27	TRBJ1-4	.	.	CASSPQESIFEKLFF	TGTGCCAGCAGTCCCCAGGAGTCTATTTTTGAAAAACTGTTTTTT
TRBV6-5	TRBJ1-3	.	.	CASSYQGSGNTIYF	TGTGCCAGCAGTTACCAGGGTTCTGGAAACACCATATATTTT
TRBV7-2	TRBJ2-1	.	TRBD1	CASSSGQVHNEQFF	TGTGCCAGCAGCTCGGGACAGGTCCACAATGAGCAGTTCTTC
TRBV6-5	TRBJ1-5	.	.	CASSYSGSDNQPQHF	TGTGCCAGCAGTTACTCCGGGAGTGACAATCAGCCCCAGCATTTT
TRBV28	TRBJ1-2	.	.	CASSLLVGGYGYTF	TGTGCCAGCAGTTTATTAGTAGGGGGCTATGGCTACACCTTC
TRBV5-1	TRBJ1-1	.	.	CASSPEWSMNTEAFF	TGCGCCAGCAGCCCCGAGTGGAGCATGAACACTGAAGCTTTCTTT
TRBV5-1	TRBJ1-1	.	.	CASSSRPARTAVTEAFF	TGCGCCAGCAGCTCCCGCCCAGCGAGGACAGCCGTGACTGAAGCTTTCTTT
TRBV19	TRBJ2-7	.	.	CASSIRRFPYEQYF	TGTGCCAGTAGTATCCGCCGATTCCCCTACGAGCAGTACTTC
TRBV28	TRBJ2-5	.	.	CASSGQGRAQETQYF	TGTGCCAGCAGTGGGCAGGGGCGCGCCCAAGAGACCCAGTACTTC
TRBV7-9	TRBJ2-3	.	.	CASSLVGGGTHSADTQYF	TGTGCCAGCAGCTTAGTTGGAGGGGGCACCCATTCCGCAGATACGCAGTATTTT
TRBV7-9	TRBJ2-2	.	TRBD2	CASSLRTSGNTGELFF	TGTGCCAGCAGCTTGCGAACTAGCGGGAACACCGGGGAGCTGTTTTTT
TRBV30	TRBJ2-5	.	.	CARGHNQETQYF	TGTGCCCGGGGACACAATCAAGAGACCCAGTACTTC
TRBV11-2	TRBJ1-5	.	.	CASSFTRDQPQHF	TGTGCCAGCAGCTTCACGCGTGATCAGCCCCAGCATTTT
TRBV30	TRBJ2-7	once	.	CAWEDWDSYEQYF	TGTGCCTGGGAAGATTGGGACTCCTACGAGCAGTACTTC
TRBV27	TRBJ2-5	.	TRBD1	CASSSTGRGETQYF	TGTGCCAGCAGTTCGACAGGGAGAGGGGAGACCCAGTACTTC
TRBV7-2	TRBJ1-1	few	.	CASSLRPYTEAFF	TGTGCCAGCAGCTTGCGGCCGTACACTGAAGCTTTCTTT
TRBV30	TRBJ1-5	.	.	CAWSEGGNQPQHF	TGTGCCTGGAGTGAGGGCGGCAATCAGCCCCAGCATTTT
TRBV7-9	TRBJ2-1	.	TRBD1	CASSLTGGLSYNEQFF	TGTGCCAGCAGCTTAACAGGGGGCTTGTCCTACAATGAGCAGTTCTTC
TRBV10-2	TRBJ1-5	.	TRBD1	CATKGQQNQPQHF	TGCGCCACCAAGGGACAGCAAAATCAGCCCCAGCATTTT
TRBV7-2	TRBJ2-5	.	TRBD2	CASSFGREDSTYF	TGTGCCAGCAGCTTTGGGCGGGAGGACTCTACGTACTTC
TRBV18	TRBJ2-1	.	TRBD2	CASSPPPTSGSKVQFF	TGTGCCAGCTCACCACCGCCGACTAGCGGGAGTAAGGTACAGTTCTTC
TRBV28	TRBJ2-5	.	TRBD2	CASSLWGAGGSETQYF	TGTGCCAGCAGTTTATGGGGCGCGGGAGGGTCGGAGACCCAGTACTTC
TRBV20-1	TRBJ1-5	.	.	CSAGFQPQHF	TGCAGTGCTGGGTTTCAGCCCCAGCATTTT
TRBV6-5	TRBJ2-7	.	.	CASSYSHLSYEQYF	TGTGCCAGCAGTTACTCTCATTTGTCCTACGAGCAGTACTTC
TRBV5-1	TRBJ2-2	.	TRBD2	CASSSVAGGDTGELFF	TGCGCCAGCAGCTCAGTAGCGGGAGGAGACACCGGGGAGCTGTTTTTT
TRBV4-1	TRBJ1-2	.	TRBD1	CASSPGTAHYGYTF	TGCGCCAGCAGCCCTGGGACAGCGCACTATGGCTACACCTTC
TRBV7-8	TRBJ2-7	.	.	CASSLGRSGYEQYF	TGTGCCAGCAGCTTAGGGCGCAGTGGGTACGAGCAGTACTTC
TRBV5-1	TRBJ1-4	.	.	CASSLTGRGTNEKLFF	TGCGCCAGCAGCTTGACGGGACGTGGAACTAATGAAAAACTGTTTTTT
TRBV9	TRBJ1-2	.	.	CASSVVEQNYGYTF	TGTGCCAGCAGCGTAGTGGAGCAAAACTATGGCTACACCTTC
TRBV29-1	TRBJ2-2	.	TRBD2	CSAIESGAGELFF	TGCAGCGCCATAGAGAGCGGGGCCGGGGAGCTGTTTTTT
TRBV11-2	TRBJ1-4	.	.	CASSPGFSGEKLFF	TGTGCCAGCAGCCCCGGTTTTTCCGGGGAAAAACTGTTTTTT
TRBV11-2	TRBJ2-7	.	.	CASSIYYEQYF	TGTGCCAGCAGCATATACTACGAGCAGTACTTC
TRBV11-2	TRBJ1-6	.	.	CASSLTPGALHF	TGTGCCAGCAGCTTAACTCCAGGGGCTCTCCACTTT
TRBV9	TRBJ1-1	.	.	CASSPEMNTEAFF	TGTGCCAGCAGCCCTGAGATGAACACTGAAGCTTTCTTT
TRBV7-2	TRBJ1-4	.	.	CASSLGFRGLVNEKLFF	TGTGCCAGCAGCTTAGGTTTCCGGGGGCTGGTTAATGAAAAACTGTTTTTT
TRBV5-1	TRBJ1-4	once	.	CASSFRGMEEEKLFF	TGCGCCAGCAGCTTTCGGGGGATGGAGGAGGAAAAACTGTTTTTT
TRBV5-1	TRBJ1-4	.	.	CASSLVGGSNEKLFF	TGCGCCAGCAGCTTGGTTGGGGGATCTAATGAAAAACTGTTTTTT
TRBV27	TRBJ2-5	.	.	CANTAYQETQYF	TGTGCCAACACAGCGTACCAAGAGACCCAGTACTTC
TRBV6-1	TRBJ2-3	.	.	CASPRIADNTDTQYF	TGTGCCAGCCCCCGAATAGCGGATAACACAGATACGCAGTATTTT